Presented here are 15 T cell receptor beta chains from one specimen sequenced in a study of shared clonotypes between healthy human individuals. Libraries were prepared by immunoSEQ multiplex PCR; TCRdb keeps only in-frame clonotypes and omits some of them. Of about 1.5 million clones in the sample, about 98% were seen once. The sequencing input was naive CD4+ T cells sorted from blood. Subset specified: CD45RA+ positively selected. The receptors were sampled from a young man in good health.

J is TRBJ1-1 and V is TRBV6-5, with a tentative D call TRBD1 (5 bases). The CDR3 loop spans 14 amino acids. Germline V gene sequence: CDR1 MNHEY, CDR2 SVGAGI. The V end lost 7 bases, the J end lost 0 bases, and 12 bases lay between the germline ends. CDR3 bases: TGTGCCAGCAACTTACCAGGGTTGAACACTGAAGCTTTCTTT. Translation gives CASNLPGLNTEAFF.

The rearrangement links TRBV28 to TRBJ2-3; D ambiguous. Germline CDR1 reads MDHEN; CDR2 reads SYDVKM. This CDR3 is 14 amino acids long. The V end lost 6 bases, the J end lost 6 bases, and 16 bases lay between the germline ends. CDR3 nucleotide sequence: TGTGCCAGCAGCCCCGAGAGTTTAGCCGATACGCAGTATTTT. Encoded protein: CASSPESLADTQYF.

The chain employs TRBV7-9 and TRBJ2-3; 7 positions agree with TRBD1. The CDR3 sequence is 17 residues long. Germline CDR1 and CDR2: SEHNR and FQNEAQ (reference sequence). The V and J ends lost 7 bases and 0 bases, in that order; junction bases with no gene match: 13. The CDR3 spells CASTPGTAETSTDTQYF. In DNA form, the CDR3 reads TGTGCCAGCACCCCAGGGACAGCCGAGACTAGCACAGATACGCAGTATTTT.

A remark on this clone: At one end, the junction sequence differs from germline, possibly due to a read error. The gene calls are TRBV2 and TRBJ2-7; D is possibly TRBD1 or TRBD2 (6 bases each). In germline, CDR1 is SNHLY, CDR2 FYNNEI. This CDR3 comprises 11 residues. The CDR3 reads CASSESRGVDF. CDR3 DNA: TGTGCCAGCAGTGAAAGTAGGGGGGTGGACTTC.

This clone was observed a single time. This chain connects TRBV10-1 to TRBJ2-7; no firm D call. The CDR3 totals 13 residues. Trimming left V 0 bases short and J 6 bases short, with 9 bases between. Germline V gives CDR1 WNHNN, CDR2 SYGVQD (reference sequence). CDR3 in amino acids: CASSESRVSEQYF. CDR3 bases: TGCGCCAGCAGTGAGTCAAGAGTATCCGAGCAGTACTTC.

This chain connects TRBV5-1 to TRBJ2-1; either TRBD1 or TRBD2 may fit D (7 bases each). Germline V gives CDR1 SGHRS, CDR2 YFSETQ. CDR3 length: 14 amino acids. V was shortened by 4 bases and J by 7 bases, with 15 bases between the two germline ends. The CDR3 region is CASSQGGGSNEQFF. As DNA, the CDR3 is TGCGCCAGCAGCCAAGGGGGCGGGAGTAATGAGCAGTTCTTC.

The rearrangement joins TRBV20-1 to TRBJ2-1; perhaps TRBD1 as D (6 bases). This CDR3 region has 11 residues. Germline values: CDR1 DFQATT, CDR2 SNEGSKA (reference sequence). Trimming took off 5 bases at V and 7 bases at J, with 9 bases between the two ends. DNA for the CDR3: TGCAGTGCTTCAGGGGAGAATGAGCAGTTCTTC. It yields the protein CSASGENEQFF.

The J gene is TRBJ2-6, the V gene TRBV7-2; possible D gene TRBD2, 5 bases. The V and J ends lost 1 base and 1 base respectively, with 8 bases between them. This CDR3 is 16 amino acids long. Germline-derived CDR1 and CDR2 are SGHTA and FQGNSA. Here the CDR3 reads CASSLVRGSGANVLTF. CDR3 bases: TGTGCCAGCAGCTTAGTTCGGGGATCTGGGGCCAACGTCCTGACTTTC. The entire variable domain, with the rest obtained from reference TRBV7-2 and TRBJ2-6, is as follows: GAGVSQSPSNKVTEKGKDVELRCDPISGHTALYWYRQSLGQGLEFLIYFQGNSAPDKSGLPSDRFSAERTGGSVSTLTIQRTQQEDSAVYLCASSLVRGSGANVLTFGAGSRLTVL.

The rearrangement links TRBV7-6 to TRBJ1-1; possibly TRBD1 for D (5 bases). The V end was cut by 4 bases, the J end by 1 base, with 7 bases between. The CDR3 runs 13 residues. Germline CDR1 is SGHVS and CDR2 is FNYEAQ. As DNA, the CDR3 is TGTGCCAGCAGCTACGGACAGAACACTGAAGCTTTCTTT. This translates into CASSYGQNTEAFF.

This rearrangement joins TRBV7-6 to TRBJ2-1, with unresolved D. The CDR3 runs to 13 residues. Trimming removed 1 base from V and 6 bases from J, with 7 bases in between. Germline CDR1 and CDR2: SGHVS and FNYEAQ. This chain's CDR3 is CASSLVQLNEQFF. Here the CDR3 DNA reads TGTGCCAGCAGCTTAGTGCAGCTCAATGAGCAGTTCTTC.

This chain uses TRBV19 with TRBJ1-2; D is unclear. Trimming stripped 3 bases from V and 4 bases from J, with 12 bases between. Germline CDR1 and CDR2: LNHDA and SQIVND (reference sequence). The CDR3 loop spans 14 amino acids. In nucleotides, the CDR3 is TGTGCCAGTAGTATTCAAAGGAGCGGCTATGGCTACACCTTC. Protein: CASSIQRSGYGYTF.

Only one count was recorded for this clone. V is TRBV16 and J is TRBJ1-1; D ambiguous. Trimming removed 4 bases from V and 1 base from J, with 13 bases in between. The CDR3 has 15 amino acids. The V gene's germline CDR1 is KGHSY and CDR2 FQNENV. The CDR3 spells CASSPLGGENTEAFF. The CDR3 bases are TGTGCCAGCAGCCCCTTAGGTGGGGAGAACACTGAAGCTTTCTTT.

The gene calls are TRBV30 and TRBJ2-1, with D uncertain. The CDR3 contains 10 residues. CDR1 and CDR2 from the germline V gene are GTSNPN and SVGIG (reference sequence). Trimming cost V 7 bases and J 3 bases, with 4 bases left between them. The CDR3 region is CASVYNEQFF. Here the CDR3 DNA reads TGTGCCTCCGTCTACAATGAGCAGTTCTTC. Using reference TRBV30 and TRBJ2-1 for the parts outside the CDR3, the full variable domain is SQTIHQWPATLVQPVGSPLSLECTVEGTSNPNLYWYRQAAGRGLQLLFYSVGIGQISSEVPQNLSASRPQDRQFILSSKKLLLSDSGFYLCASVYNEQFFGPGTRLTVL.

J is TRBJ2-1 and V is TRBV29-1; 10 nucleotides align to TRBD2. Losses at the gene ends were 7 bases for V and 8 bases for J; bases not matched to a gene: 5. In germline, CDR1 is SQVTM, CDR2 ANQGSEA. CDR3 length equals 12 residues. The CDR3: CSALAGGHEQFF. As DNA, the CDR3 is TGCAGCGCGTTAGCGGGGGGCCATGAGCAGTTCTTC.

The V gene is TRBV18, the J gene TRBJ1-1; tentatively, D is TRBD1 (5 bases). From germline, CDR1 is KGHSH and CDR2 LQKENI. V shed 3 bases and J shed 0 bases, with 11 bases lying between them. The CDR3 is made up of 15 amino acids. For the CDR3, the DNA is TGTGCCAGCTCACCGACAGCAAAAATGAACACTGAAGCTTTCTTT. The encoded protein is CASSPTAKMNTEAFF.